The 24 T cell receptor beta chains below all came from one sample that was sequenced in a study of cytomegalovirus exposure and HLA in healthy donors. Generated by immunoSEQ multiplex PCR, the TCRdb table keeps only in-frame clones and is missing some. The sample shows 150,000 to 200,000 clones, roughly 85% of them seen only once. Sequenced: PBMCs. The origin of the receptors is a man younger than 30 in good health and CMV-seropositive.

This rearrangement joins TRBV18 to TRBJ2-1, with TRBD2 matching over 10 bases. Trimming cost V 3 bases and J 8 bases; bases outside gene matches: 10. The CDR3 contains 16 residues. Germline values: CDR1 KGHSH, CDR2 LQKENI. The CDR3 is CASSPPEASGGDEQFF. CDR3 sequence (DNA): TGTGCCAGCTCACCCCCCGAGGCTAGCGGGGGAGATGAGCAGTTCTTC.

The V call is TRBV5-6, the J call TRBJ2-2; the D gene is possibly TRBD1 (5 bases). V was cut by 0 bases and J by 3 bases, with 9 bases left in between. The germline gives CDR1 SGHDT, CDR2 YYEEEE. This CDR3 is built from 15 residues. The CDR3 loop is CASSLGVRDTGELFF. For the CDR3, the DNA is TGTGCCAGCAGCTTGGGGGTCAGGGACACCGGGGAGCTGTTTTTT.

The rearrangement links TRBV29-1 to TRBJ1-1, with 9 nucleotides matching TRBD1. V trimming: 5 bases; J trimming: 0 bases; junction bases outside the gene matches: 10. This CDR3 is 16 amino acids long. CDR1 and CDR2 (germline): SQVTM, ANQGSEA. The chain's CDR3 is CSVPRGQGRMNTEAFF. The CDR3 nucleotides read TGCAGCGTTCCAAGGGGACAGGGACGAATGAACACTGAAGCTTTCTTT. Based on the CDR3 plus reference TRBV29-1 and TRBJ1-1, the full variable domain is SAVISQKPSRDICQRGTSLTIQCQVDSQVTMMFWYRQQPGQSLTLIATANQGSEATYESGFVIDKFPISRPNLTFSTLTVSNMSPEDSSIYLCSVPRGQGRMNTEAFFGQGTRLTVV.

This clone was found once. The chain recombines TRBV2 with TRBJ1-2, with unresolved D. Trimming cost V 2 bases and J 1 base, with 8 bases left between them. The CDR3 contains 14 residues. Germline lookup yields CDR1 SNHLY and CDR2 FYNNEI. CDR3 in amino acids: CASSESGDNYGYTF. CDR3 bases: TGTGCCAGCAGTGAATCCGGGGATAACTATGGCTACACCTTC.

The chain uses TRBV4-1 and TRBJ2-1; TRBD2 matches at 10 bases. Looked up from germline, CDR1 is MGHRA and CDR2 is YSYEKL. V was clipped by 6 bases and J by 4 bases; unmatched bases: 6. There are 15 residues in the CDR3. DNA for the CDR3: TGCGCCAGCAGACCGACTAGCGGGCCTTACAATGAGCAGTTCTTC. Its protein is CASRPTSGPYNEQFF.

The rearrangement joins TRBV28 to TRBJ2-7; 13 bases align to TRBD2. This CDR3 is built from 13 residues. Germline V gives CDR1 MDHEN, CDR2 SYDVKM. The V segment lost 7 bases and the J segment 6 bases; nucleotides outside the gene matches: 3. The CDR3 DNA reads as TGTGCCAGCAACGGACTAGCGGGAGTCGAGCAGTACTTC. It is translated as CASNGLAGVEQYF.

The chain couples TRBV9 to TRBJ1-3, with D possibly matching TRBD1 (6 bases). Between the trimmed V and J ends, which lost 3 bases and 0 bases, there was a span of 16 bases. Germline V lookup: CDR1 SGDLS, CDR2 YYNGEE. This CDR3 comprises 17 residues. Written as DNA, the CDR3 is TGTGCCAGCAGCGGGGGGGGGACAACCAGCTCTGGAAACACCATATATTTT. As protein: CASSGGGTTSSGNTIYF.

The chain employs TRBV11-3 and TRBJ2-7; no firm D call. V dropped 4 bases and J dropped 3 bases, with 7 bases sitting between them. Germline V lookup: CDR1 SGHNT, CDR2 YENEEA. There are 12 residues in the CDR3. CDR3 in DNA: TGTGCCAGCAGCTCCTCAGGCTACGAGCAGTACTTC. As protein: CASSSSGYEQYF.

The V and J genes are TRBV13 and TRBJ2-3, with D perhaps TRBD1 (6 bases). V shed 6 bases and J shed 1 base, with 11 bases lying between them. Germline lookup yields CDR1 PRHDT and CDR2 FYEKMQ (reference sequence). The CDR3 spans 14 residues. In DNA form, the CDR3 reads TGTGCCAGCAGAAAACAGGGTGGCACAGATACGCAGTATTTT. This encodes CASRKQGGTDTQYF.

As DNA, the CDR3 is TGTGCCAGCAGTTACGTCGGAACAGGAACCGGGGAGCTGTTTTTT. Amino acids: CASSYVGTGTGELFF. The rearrangement joins TRBV6-5 to TRBJ2-2; D may be TRBD1 (5 bases). This CDR3 has 15 amino acids. The ends were cut back, 2 bases at V and 5 bases at J, with 12 bases in the middle. CDR1 and CDR2 from the germline V gene are MNHEY and SVGAGI.

This chain links TRBV15 with TRBJ1-2, with 10 positions matching TRBD1. This CDR3 is 15 amino acids long. Germline V gene lookup returns CDR1 LNHNV and CDR2 YYDKDF (reference sequence). V lost 0 bases and J lost 8; bases outside the gene matches: 6. CDR3 DNA sequence: TGTGCCACCAGCAGAGAAGGGGGACAGGGGAACGGCTACACCTTC. As protein: CATSREGGQGNGYTF.

This clone appeared a few times. CDR3 DNA sequence: TGTGCCAGCAGTGAAATGATAGGGGCAGCTAATGAAAAACTGTTTTTT. Translating it yields CASSEMIGAANEKLFF. The chain carries TRBV6-1 and TRBJ1-4, with D perhaps matching TRBD1 (5 bases). V was pared by 2 bases and J by 3 bases, with 13 bases between. Germline loops: CDR1 MNHNS, CDR2 SASEGT. The CDR3 sequence is 16 residues long.

CDR3 protein: CASSGDRGKAFF. In DNA, the CDR3 is TGCGCCAGCAGTGGAGACAGGGGGAAAGCTTTCTTT. The genes are TRBV10-2 and TRBJ1-1; TRBD1 matches at 9 bases. The junction had 3 bases not matched to a gene; V was cut back by 4 bases and J by 9 bases. Germline V CDR1 and CDR2: WSHSY, SAAADI. There are 12 residues in the CDR3.

The gene calls are TRBV6-5 and TRBJ1-2; 9 bases map to TRBD1. J gave up 2 bases and V 5 bases, and 3 bases lay outside the gene matches. The CDR3 loop spans 14 amino acids. Germline V gene lookup returns CDR1 MNHEY and CDR2 SVGAGI. The CDR3 here is CASSRTGENYGYTF. Here the CDR3 DNA reads TGTGCCAGCAGTCGGACAGGGGAGAACTATGGCTACACCTTC.

The chain uses TRBV27 and TRBJ1-1, with D perhaps matching TRBD1 (6 bases). Germline V gives CDR1 MNHEY, CDR2 SMNVEV (reference sequence). The CDR3 sequence is 13 residues long. The V end was cut by 3 bases, the J end by 8 bases, with 13 bases between. The CDR3 is CASSFGGDKEAFF. As DNA, the CDR3 is TGTGCCAGCAGTTTTGGGGGGGACAAAGAAGCTTTCTTT.

J is TRBJ1-5 and V is TRBV5-8, with unresolved D. Trimming pared 4 bases from V and 0 bases from J, leaving 8 bases between. Germline CDR1 SGHTS, CDR2 YDEGEE. The CDR3 covers 14 residues. The DNA of the CDR3 is TGTGCCAGCAGCGCGCCCTTTAGCAATCAGCCCCAGCATTTT. Translating gives CASSAPFSNQPQHF.

The chain combines TRBV28 with TRBJ2-1; TRBD2 matches at 14 bases. V was clipped by 5 bases and J by 5 bases; unmatched bases: 2. Germline CDR1 is MDHEN and CDR2 is SYDVKM. CDR3 length: 15 amino acids. The CDR3 region has the DNA TGTGCCAGCAGTCTGGGACTAGCGGGGGACAATGAGCAGTTCTTC. It encodes CASSLGLAGDNEQFF.

This chain joins TRBV9 and TRBJ2-7; D call uncertain. Germline V gene sequence: CDR1 SGDLS, CDR2 YYNGEE. With 0 bases removed from V and 0 bases from J, the gap between germline ends came to 4 bases. The CDR3 runs 13 residues. The DNA for the CDR3 is TGTGCCAGCAGCGTAGGGGCCTCCTACGAGCAGTACTTC. This gives the protein CASSVGASYEQYF.

V and J are TRBV27 and TRBJ2-7; 7 bases are shared with TRBD2. Per the germline V gene, CDR1 is MNHEY and CDR2 is SMNVEV (reference sequence). This CDR3 has 15 amino acids. V gave up 3 bases and J gave up 1 base; unmatched junction bases: 6. CDR3 nucleotides: TGTGCCAGCAGTTTGGGCGGGAGAGGATCCTACGAGCAGTACTTC. Amino acid sequence: CASSLGGRGSYEQYF.

V and J are TRBV7-9 and TRBJ2-7, with D perhaps matching TRBD2 (6 bases). Germline V gene sequence: CDR1 SEHNR, CDR2 FQNEAQ (reference sequence). V lost 4 bases to trimming and J lost 2 bases, with 12 bases between them. The CDR3 loop spans 14 amino acids. CDR3 nucleotides: TGTGCCAGCAGCTGGATAGCGGATCCCTACGAGCAGTACTTC. This codes for CASSWIADPYEQYF.

This clone appeared a few times. The gene calls are TRBV6-5 and TRBJ1-2; TRBD1 matches at 7 bases. Trimming cost V 4 bases and J 3 bases; bases outside gene matches: 8. CDR3 size: 15 residues. CDR1 and CDR2 (germline): MNHEY, SVGAGI. CDR3 in amino acids: CASSSGIDRDYGYTF. In DNA, the CDR3 is TGTGCCAGCAGTTCCGGGATAGACAGGGACTATGGCTACACCTTC.

CDR3 amino acids: CAWSGGTSAQETQYF. CDR3 sequence (DNA): TGTGCCTGGAGTGGGGGGACTAGCGCCCAAGAGACCCAGTACTTC. This chain connects TRBV30 to TRBJ2-5; TRBD2 agrees at 10 bases. Germline CDR1 GTSNPN, CDR2 SVGIG (reference sequence). V was clipped by 1 base and J by 1 base; unmatched bases: 3. The CDR3 has 15 amino acids. The variable domain in full, with the rest retrieved from reference TRBV30 and TRBJ2-5, is SQTIHQWPATLVQPVGSPLSLECTVEGTSNPNLYWYRQAAGRGLQLLFYSVGIGQISSEVPQNLSASRPQDRQFILSSKKLLLSDSGFYLCAWSGGTSAQETQYFGPGTRLLVL.

DNA for the CDR3: TGTGCCAGCAGCCCCCCTCGGGCCTACGAGCAGTACTTC. Protein product: CASSPPRAYEQYF. The chain combines TRBV13 with TRBJ2-7; D not certain. Germline V gene lookup returns CDR1 PRHDT and CDR2 FYEKMQ (reference sequence). CDR3 length: 13 residues. Trimming left V 5 bases short and J 2 bases short, with 10 bases between.

CDR3 amino acids: CASSQESESGYNQPQHF. CDR3 bases: TGCGCCAGCAGCCAAGAATCTGAGTCGGGATACAATCAGCCCCAGCATTTT. The V and J genes are TRBV4-1 and TRBJ1-5; D gene ambiguous. Deletions cut 0 bases from V and 3 bases from J, with 15 bases between. The CDR3 is 17 residues long. Germline values: CDR1 MGHRA, CDR2 YSYEKL.